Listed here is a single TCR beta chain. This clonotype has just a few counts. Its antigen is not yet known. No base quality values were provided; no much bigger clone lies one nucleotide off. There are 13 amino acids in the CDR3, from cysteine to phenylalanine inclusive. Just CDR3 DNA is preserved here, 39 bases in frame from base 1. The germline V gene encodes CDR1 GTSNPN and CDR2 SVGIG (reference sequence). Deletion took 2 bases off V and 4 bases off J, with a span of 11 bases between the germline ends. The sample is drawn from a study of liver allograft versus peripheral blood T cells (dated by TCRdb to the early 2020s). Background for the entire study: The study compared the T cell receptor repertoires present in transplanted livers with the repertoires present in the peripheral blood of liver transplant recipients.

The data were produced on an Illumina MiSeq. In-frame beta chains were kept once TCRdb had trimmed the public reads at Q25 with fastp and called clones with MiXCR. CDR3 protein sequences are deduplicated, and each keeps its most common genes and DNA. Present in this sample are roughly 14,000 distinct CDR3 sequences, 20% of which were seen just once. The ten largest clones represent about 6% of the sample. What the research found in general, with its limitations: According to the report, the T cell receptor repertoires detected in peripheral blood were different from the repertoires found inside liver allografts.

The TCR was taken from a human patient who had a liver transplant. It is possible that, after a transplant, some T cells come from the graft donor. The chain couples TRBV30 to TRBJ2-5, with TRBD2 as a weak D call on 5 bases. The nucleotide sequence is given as TGTGCCTGGAGTCGTAGGGAGCGAGAGACCCAGTACTTC. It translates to CAWSRRERETQYF.